The present T cell receptor (beta chain) was sequenced within a study of blood T cell repertoires in COVID-19. About the research overall: Sources were T cells, B-cell-depleted T cells, or PBMCs; the material itself was cDNA or gDNA.

J lost 10 bases, V lost 7 bases, and 12 bases had no gene match. This CDR3 is 15 amino acids long. The germline V gene has CDR1 SGHTA and CDR2 FQGNSA. Authors' data handling: Reference gene primer amplification gave estimated nucleated cell counts. Clones were sequenced by immunoSEQ multiplex PCR, and TCRdb holds only the in-frame ones, with some missing. That table supplies the V and J calls and clone size; D and trimming were determined from the DNA. The repertoire holds approximately 250,000 clones, with approximately 80% as singletons. The gene calls are TRBV7-2 and TRBJ1-6; TRBD1 matches 8 bases. The source is a man in his 60s with acute or convalescent COVID-19. Sample: peripheral blood. This CDR3 is CASTDQGAGQSPLHF. CDR3 nucleotide sequence: TGTGCCAGCACCGACCAGGGGGCGGGACAATCACCCCTCCACTTT.